These 18 T cell receptor beta chains were sequenced from one sample in a study of blood T cell repertoires in COVID-19. The table came from immunoSEQ multiplex PCR; TCRdb's copy has only in-frame clones and leaves some out. The table shows 15,000 to 20,000 clones, with around 80% occurring only once. Material: peripheral blood. The receptors come from a woman in her 70s with active COVID-19.

The rearrangement uses TRBV19 and TRBJ2-3; a possible D gene is TRBD2 (6 bases). The CDR3 is made up of 13 amino acids. V lost 5 bases and J 7 bases, leaving 13 bases between the germline ends. From germline, CDR1 is LNHDA and CDR2 SQIVND (reference sequence). For the CDR3, the DNA is TGTGCCAGTAGTCCGGGAGCTGGTTATACGCAGTATTTT. Its translation is CASSPGAGYTQYF.

The V and J genes are TRBV2 and TRBJ2-7; D perhaps matches TRBD1 (6 bases). V was pared by 7 bases and J by 4 bases, with 11 bases between. CDR3 length equals 12 residues. The germline V gene encodes CDR1 SNHLY and CDR2 FYNNEI. Here the CDR3 reads CASTEQGYEQYF. In nucleotides, the CDR3 is TGTGCCAGCACGGAACAGGGTTACGAGCAGTACTTC.

The chain links TRBV28 to TRBJ1-2, with unresolved D. Germline V gives CDR1 MDHEN, CDR2 SYDVKM. The V end lost 5 bases, the J end lost 5 bases, and 9 bases lay between the germline ends. The CDR3 is 12 residues long. The CDR3: CASSPRRYGYTF. The CDR3 nucleotides read TGTGCCAGCAGTCCGCGGAGGTATGGCTACACCTTC.

V is TRBV24-1 and J is TRBJ1-5; unclear D gene. The CDR3 is 13 residues long. Trimming left V 6 bases short and J 4 bases short, with 9 bases between. Germline V gene data show CDR1 as KGHDR and CDR2 as SFDVKD. CDR3 sequence reads: CATSPDWNQPQHF. The CDR3 DNA reads TGTGCCACCAGTCCCGACTGGAATCAGCCCCAGCATTTT.

The chain is built from TRBV11-2 and TRBJ2-1; 8 nucleotides align to TRBD2. Germline V gene sequence: CDR1 SGHAT, CDR2 FQNNGV. CDR3 length: 16 residues. The V gene end was trimmed by 5 bases and the J gene end by 1 base; junction bases not matched to a gene: 7. CDR3 sequence (DNA): TGTGCCAGCAGCGGGCGACTAGCGCAGTCCTACAATGAGCAGTTCTTC. Protein: CASSGRLAQSYNEQFF.

The chain recombines TRBV13 with TRBJ2-3; 10 bases map to TRBD2. The length of the CDR3 is 15 residues. Germline V lookup: CDR1 PRHDT, CDR2 FYEKMQ (reference sequence). The V segment lost 5 bases and the J segment 11 bases; nucleotides outside the gene matches: 13. The CDR3 spells CASSRTSGRMVGQYF. The CDR3 nucleotides are TGTGCCAGCAGCCGGACTAGCGGACGCATGGTGGGGCAGTATTTT.

The chain employs TRBV27 and TRBJ1-6; the D gene is possibly TRBD1 (6 bases). Per germline, CDR1 MNHEY and CDR2 SMNVEV (reference sequence). This CDR3 has 17 residues. V was pared by 6 bases and J by 7 bases, with 22 bases between. CDR3 residues: CASRLFGPPDRNSPLHF. In DNA, the CDR3 is TGTGCCAGCAGACTATTCGGGCCTCCGGACAGAAATTCACCCCTCCACTTT.

The chain combines TRBV19 with TRBJ1-3; TRBD1 might be the D (6 bases). The germline V and J ends were trimmed by 5 bases and 4 bases, with 12 bases remaining between them. The CDR3 is 14 residues long. CDR1 and CDR2 (germline): LNHDA, SQIVND (reference sequence). DNA for the CDR3: TGTGCCAGTAGTTCAGGGGAGCGAGGAAACACCATATATTTT. This gives the protein CASSSGERGNTIYF. Variable domain in full (rest from reference TRBV19 and TRBJ1-3): DGGITQSPKYLFRKEGQNVTLSCEQNLNHDAMYWYRQDPGQGLRLIYYSQIVNDFQKGDIAEGYSVSREKKESFPLTVTSAQKNPTAFYLCASSSGERGNTIYFGEGSWLTVV.

The chain uses TRBV7-2 and TRBJ2-7; 7 nucleotides align to TRBD1. Germline trimming cut 5 bases from V and 6 bases from J; bases unmatched to any gene: 4. The CDR3 is 12 residues long. Germline values: CDR1 SGHTA, CDR2 FQGNSA. CDR3 DNA sequence: TGTGCCAGCAGCCGAACAGGGGTCGAGCAGTACTTC. This translates into CASSRTGVEQYF.

The DNA for the CDR3 is TGTGCCAGCACCTTGGAGGGCAGTCCGAGGATCTACACCTTC. It is translated as CASTLEGSPRIYTF. The gene calls are TRBV11-3 and TRBJ1-2; no reliable D call. Germline V gene lookup returns CDR1 SGHNT and CDR2 YENEEA. This CDR3 has 14 amino acids. V was shortened by 7 bases and J by 10 bases, with 22 bases between the two germline ends.

J is TRBJ2-7 and V is TRBV7-9, with D maybe TRBD2 (6 bases). The V end was cut by 1 base, the J end by 5 bases, with 15 bases between. This CDR3 is built from 15 residues. Per the germline V gene, CDR1 is SEHNR and CDR2 is FQNEAQ (reference sequence). In nucleotides, the CDR3 is TGTGCCAGCAGCTTAGAGGGGACTTTCGGGCACGAGCAGTACTTC. This encodes CASSLEGTFGHEQYF.

J is TRBJ2-2 and V is TRBV7-9; 8 positions match TRBD1. CDR1 is SEHNR and CDR2 is FQNEAQ in the germline V gene (reference sequence). The CDR3 is 16 amino acids. V lost 5 bases and J lost 1; bases outside the gene matches: 6. The CDR3 DNA sequence: TGTGCCAGCAGCGGGCAGGGGGCGCGGAACACCGGGGAGCTGTTTTTT. Its translation: CASSGQGARNTGELFF. The full variable domain, with the rest looked up from reference TRBV7-9 and TRBJ2-2, is DTGVSQNPRHKITKRGQNVTFRCDPISEHNRLYWYRQTLGQGPEFLTYFQNEAQLEKSRLLSDRFSAERPKGSFSTLEIQRTEQGDSAMYLCASSGQGARNTGELFFGEGSRLTVL.

The V gene is TRBV3-1 (or the pseudogene TRBV3-2), the J gene TRBJ2-3; perhaps TRBD1 as D (7 bases). Germline CDR1 is LGHDT and CDR2 is YNNKEL (reference sequence). V was shortened by 1 base and J by 4 bases, with 12 bases between the two germline ends. This CDR3 is 15 amino acids long. The CDR3 bases are TGTGCCAGCAGCCAAGGAGGAGGGGGCGCAGATACGCAGTATTTT. Protein sequence: CASSQGGGGADTQYF.

The chain links TRBV5-1 to TRBJ2-7; 9 nucleotides line up with TRBD2. The CDR3 has 13 residues. In germline, CDR1 is SGHRS, CDR2 YFSETQ. J gave up 6 bases and V 0 bases, and 1 base lay outside the gene matches. The CDR3 loop is CASSLEGLAEQYF. The CDR3 coding sequence is TGCGCCAGCAGCTTGGAGGGACTAGCCGAGCAGTACTTC.

The chain is built from TRBV10-3 and TRBJ2-7, with 9 bases that match TRBD2. This CDR3 comprises 14 residues. CDR1 and CDR2 (germline): ENHRY, SYGVKD. The ends lost 6 bases at V and 1 base at J; junction bases unmatched: 4. CDR3 DNA: TGTGCCATCAGAAATAGCGGGAGATCCTACGAGCAGTACTTC. Its translation is CAIRNSGRSYEQYF.

This clone was observed a few times. This chain connects TRBV27 to TRBJ2-2; no clear D gene. The CDR3 loop spans 13 amino acids. Trimming removed 6 bases at V and 2 bases at J, with 7 bases between. Germline CDR1 is MNHEY and CDR2 is SMNVEV (reference sequence). The CDR3 loop reads CASRPRNTGELFF. CDR3 in DNA: TGTGCCAGCAGGCCTAGAAACACCGGGGAGCTGTTTTTT.

The chain couples TRBV4-2 to TRBJ2-3, with 9 nucleotides matching TRBD2. Germline trimming cut 4 bases from V and 4 bases from J; bases unmatched to any gene: 9. The CDR3 is 16 residues long. Germline CDR1 is LGHNA and CDR2 is YNFKEQ. The CDR3 region is CASSPVAGAVPDTQYF. CDR3 nucleotide sequence: TGTGCCAGCAGCCCTGTAGCGGGAGCGGTCCCAGATACGCAGTATTTT.

This chain uses TRBV2 with TRBJ2-3; D not certain. This CDR3 has 12 amino acids. V lost 6 bases and J 0 bases, leaving 4 bases between the germline ends. Germline CDR1 and CDR2: SNHLY and FYNNEI. The CDR3 spells CASSMSTDTQYF. The DNA of the CDR3 is TGTGCCAGCAGCATGAGCACAGATACGCAGTATTTT.